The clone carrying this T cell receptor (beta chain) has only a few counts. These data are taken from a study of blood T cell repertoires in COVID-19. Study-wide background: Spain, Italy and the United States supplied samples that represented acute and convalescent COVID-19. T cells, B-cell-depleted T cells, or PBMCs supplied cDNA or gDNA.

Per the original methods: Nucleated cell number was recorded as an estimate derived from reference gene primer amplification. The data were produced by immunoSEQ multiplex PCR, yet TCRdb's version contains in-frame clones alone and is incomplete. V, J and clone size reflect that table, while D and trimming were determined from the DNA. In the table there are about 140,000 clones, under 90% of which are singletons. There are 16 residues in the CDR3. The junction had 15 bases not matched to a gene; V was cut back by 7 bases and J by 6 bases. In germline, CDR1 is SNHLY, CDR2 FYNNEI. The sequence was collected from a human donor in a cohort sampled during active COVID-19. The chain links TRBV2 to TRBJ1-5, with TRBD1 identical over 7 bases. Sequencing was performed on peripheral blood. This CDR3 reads CASTSQGRGGFQPQHF. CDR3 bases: TGTGCCAGCACATCACAGGGCAGAGGGGGCTTTCAGCCCCAGCATTTT. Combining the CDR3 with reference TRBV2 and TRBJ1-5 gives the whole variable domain EPEVTQTPSHQVTQMGQEVILRCVPISNHLYFYWYRQILGQKVEFLVSFYNNEISEKSEIFDDQFSVERPDGSNFTLKIRSTKLEDSAMYFCASTSQGRGGFQPQHFGDGTRLSIL.